Sequencing of this T cell receptor (beta chain) was carried out in a study of cytomegalovirus exposure and HLA in healthy donors. Study-level background: Prior work identified some 120 million unique TCR beta sequences in 150 million to 200 million T cells.

This PCR relied on a set of 60 Vbeta primers and 13 Jbeta primers. Original processing notes: Counted up in a later analysis, unique TCR beta chains came to some 82 million, with roughly 11 million shared. Sequencing used immunoSEQ multiplex PCR; TCRdb keeps in-frame clones, though not all of them. Clone size and the V and J calls come from that table; the DNA yielded D and trimming. This table has approximately 160,000 clones, roughly 80% appearing once. In the case of this clone: The antigen remains undetermined.

CDR1 is KGHSH and CDR2 is LQKENI in the germline V gene. V lost 2 bases and J lost 5; bases outside the gene matches: 11. This CDR3 spans 16 amino acids. General study results and limits: Judged likely to be a sequencing artifact was a cluster of highly shared sequence variants. Donors were assumed by presence/absence analyses to have roughly uniform sequencing depth.

The chain joins TRBV18 to TRBJ2-5; 7 bases agree with TRBD1. The sequence derives from a woman in her forties or fifties in good health and CMV-seropositive. What was sequenced was PBMCs. CDR3 sequence (DNA): TGTGCCAGCTCACCAGTGACAGGGTGGGCCGGGGAGACCCAGTACTTC. As protein: CASSPVTGWAGETQYF.